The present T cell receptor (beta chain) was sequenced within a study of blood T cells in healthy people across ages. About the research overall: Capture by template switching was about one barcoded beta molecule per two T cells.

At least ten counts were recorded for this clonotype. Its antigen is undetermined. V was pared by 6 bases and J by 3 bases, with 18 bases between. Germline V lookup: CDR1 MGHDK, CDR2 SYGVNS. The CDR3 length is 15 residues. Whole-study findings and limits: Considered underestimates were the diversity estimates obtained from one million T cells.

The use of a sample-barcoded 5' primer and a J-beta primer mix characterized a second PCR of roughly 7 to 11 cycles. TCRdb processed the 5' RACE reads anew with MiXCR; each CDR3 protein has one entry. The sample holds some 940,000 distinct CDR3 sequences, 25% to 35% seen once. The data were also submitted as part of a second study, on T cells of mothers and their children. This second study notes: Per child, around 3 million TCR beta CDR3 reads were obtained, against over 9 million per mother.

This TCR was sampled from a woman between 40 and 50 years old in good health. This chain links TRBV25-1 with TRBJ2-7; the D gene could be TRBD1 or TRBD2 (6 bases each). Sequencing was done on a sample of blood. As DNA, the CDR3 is TGTGCCAGCAGCATCGCCGGGGGCTACATCTACGAGCAGTACTTC. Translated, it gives CASSIAGGYIYEQYF.